A single sample gave rise to the 29 T cell receptor beta chains below, sequenced in a study of response to subunit inactivated influenza vaccine. Each CDR3 protein is one row after TCRdb ran MiXCR on the RT-PCR reads. Among over 450,000 distinct CDR3 sequences, over 10% were seen once, and the ten largest hold around 13%. The specimen comprised PBMCs from blood, sampled 40 to 50 days after vaccination. These receptor sequences come from a man between 50 and 59 years old who received an inactivated influenza vaccine.

In its sample, this clonotype was seen a few times. The chain links TRBV28 to TRBJ2-7, with TRBD2 identical over 7 bases. The germline V gene has CDR1 MDHEN and CDR2 SYDVKM. The CDR3 consists of 14 residues. Trimming removed 3 bases from V and 4 bases from J; junction bases left unmatched: 6. CDR3 amino acids: CASSFGGSVYEQYF. The CDR3 DNA sequence: TGTGCCAGCAGTTTCGGCGGGAGTGTATACGAGCAGTACTTC.

This clonotype was detected ten times or more. The rearrangement links TRBV6-2 or TRBV6-3 to TRBJ2-7; 8 bases are a match to TRBD2. CDR1 is MNHEY, CDR2 SVGEGT, per germline. V shed 0 bases and J 2 bases; nucleotides not matched to a gene: 0. The CDR3 runs 14 residues. DNA of the CDR3: TGTGCCAGCAGTTACTCGCGGGGGGCCTACGAGCAGTACTTC. Translation: CASSYSRGAYEQYF.

This clonotype was seen more than once but under ten times. This chain links TRBV27 with TRBJ2-7, with 8 bases that match TRBD1. CDR1 and CDR2 from the germline V gene are MNHEY and SMNVEV (reference sequence). The CDR3 loop spans 15 amino acids. V lost 5 bases to trimming and J lost 5 bases; unmatched junction nucleotides: 11. DNA for the CDR3: TGTGCCAGCAGTCCTTCACAGACAGGGGTAAACGAGCAGTACTTC. Translation: CASSPSQTGVNEQYF.

This clonotype was seen more than once but under ten times. The chain has TRBV12-3 or TRBV12-4 and TRBJ2-3, with 13 positions matching TRBD2. Trimming took 6 bases from V and 6 from J; bases not matched to a gene: 6. The CDR3 totals 15 residues. CDR3 sequence reads: CASRTTSGRGDTQYF. CDR3 in DNA: TGTGCCAGCAGGACAACTAGCGGGAGGGGGGATACGCAGTATTTT.

This rearrangement joins TRBV7-9 to TRBJ2-3; no clear D. CDR3 length equals 16 residues. Trimming took 2 bases from V and 0 from J, leaving 12 bases between them. The V gene's germline CDR1 is SEHNR and CDR2 FQNEAQ (reference sequence). The CDR3, as DNA: TGTGCCAGCAGCTTACTTGCGCACTCTAGCACAGATACGCAGTATTTT. Its translation is CASSLLAHSSTDTQYF.

Ten or more counts support this clonotype. The V call is TRBV7-8, the J call TRBJ2-1; TRBD2 aligns across 10 bases. This CDR3 is 17 amino acids long. Germline loops: CDR1 SGHVS, CDR2 FQNEAQ. With V trimmed by 6 bases and J by 3 bases, 11 bases remained unmatched. For the CDR3, the DNA is TGTGCCAGCAGTCCCCGACTAGCGGGCCATGACTACAATGAGCAGTTCTTC. Translating it yields CASSPRLAGHDYNEQFF.

In this sample, this clonotype turned up many times. The CDR3 is CASSLGTGRTGELFF. For the CDR3, the DNA is TGCGCCAGCAGCCTCGGGACAGGGAGGACCGGGGAGCTGTTTTTT. The J gene is TRBJ2-2, the V gene TRBV5-1; 9 positions match TRBD1. Trimming at V came to 4 bases and at J to 5 bases, leaving 6 bases not matched to a gene. In germline, CDR1 is SGHRS, CDR2 YFSETQ. This CDR3 spans 15 amino acids.

The genes are TRBV6-1 and TRBJ1-4; unclear D gene. V lost 1 base to trimming and J lost 8 bases, with 14 bases between them. Germline assignment: CDR1 MNHNS and CDR2 SASEGT. The CDR3 contains 15 residues. The CDR3 sequence: CASSEGLVRREKLFF. The CDR3 DNA reads as TGTGCCAGCAGTGAAGGCCTAGTCCGTCGGGAAAAACTGTTTTTT.

The chain links TRBV3-1 to TRBJ1-6; 9 positions match TRBD1. CDR1 LGHDT and CDR2 YNNKEL come from the germline V gene (reference sequence). The junction had 4 bases not matched to a gene; V was cut back by 2 bases and J by 8 bases. The CDR3 is made up of 15 amino acids. CDR3 residues: CASSQPGQGDSPLHF. The CDR3 DNA follows: TGTGCCAGCAGCCAACCGGGACAGGGAGATTCACCCCTCCACTTT.

V and J are TRBV11-2 and TRBJ2-7; 9 nucleotides align to TRBD1. The CDR3 runs to 15 residues. V gave up 5 bases and J gave up 6 bases; unmatched junction bases: 11. The germline gives CDR1 SGHAT, CDR2 FQNNGV. The CDR3 reads CASSKVTGGIREQYF. The CDR3 nucleotides read TGTGCCAGCAGCAAAGTGACAGGGGGAATTCGCGAGCAGTACTTC. Full variable domain (remainder filled in from reference TRBV11-2 and TRBJ2-7): EAGVAQSPRYKIIEKRQSVAFWCNPISGHATLYWYQQILGQGPKLLIQFQNNGVVDDSQLPKDRFSAERLKGVDSTLKIQPAKLEDSAVYLCASSKVTGGIREQYFGPGTRLTVT.

This chain joins TRBV7-2 and TRBJ2-7, with TRBD2 identical over 9 bases. Per germline, CDR1 SGHTA and CDR2 FQGNSA. The ends lost 5 bases at V and 10 bases at J; junction bases unmatched: 9. The CDR3 covers 13 residues. The CDR3 loop reads CASSGLASPQQYF. CDR3 nucleotides: TGTGCCAGCAGCGGACTAGCGAGCCCCCAACAGTACTTC. The full variable domain, its missing parts supplied by reference TRBV7-2 and TRBJ2-7, is GAGVSQSPSNKVTEKGKDVELRCDPISGHTALYWYRQSLGQGLEFLIYFQGNSAPDKSGLPSDRFSAERTGGSVSTLTIQRTQQEDSAVYLCASSGLASPQQYFGPGTRLTVT.

This clonotype was seen more than once but under ten times. The J gene is TRBJ2-7, the V gene TRBV20-1; maybe TRBD2 (5 bases). Trimming pared 3 bases from V and 6 bases from J, leaving 9 bases between. Germline V lookup: CDR1 DFQATT, CDR2 SNEGSKA (reference sequence). This CDR3 has 11 residues. The CDR3 spells CSASVRGEQYF. Here the CDR3 DNA reads TGCAGTGCTAGTGTTCGGGGCGAGCAGTACTTC.

This clonotype was detected a few times. V usage is TRBV12-3 or TRBV12-4 and J usage is TRBJ2-1, with a possible D match to TRBD1 (5 bases). The CDR3 covers 14 residues. Trimming shortened V by 2 bases and J by 4 bases, and 9 bases separated the two germline ends. CDR3 loop: CASSLRQTYNEQFF. DNA for the CDR3: TGTGCCAGCAGTTTAAGACAGACTTACAATGAGCAGTTCTTC.

This clonotype came up a few times. V is TRBV27 and J is TRBJ2-1; 12 positions match TRBD2. Germline CDR1 reads MNHEY; CDR2 reads SMNVEV (reference sequence). This CDR3 contains 18 residues. J was trimmed by 1 base and V by 1 base; bases with no gene match: 5. CDR3 nucleotides: TGTGCCAGCAGTTTATTGTGGCTAGCGGGGGGGTCCTACAATGAGCAGTTCTTC. Translated, it gives CASSLLWLAGGSYNEQFF.

This clonotype was recorded many times. The chain carries TRBV4-3 and TRBJ2-7; the D gene is possibly TRBD2 (6 bases). V was pared by 3 bases and J by 3 bases, with 12 bases between. In germline, CDR1 is LGHNA, CDR2 YSLEER. The CDR3 contains 14 residues. The DNA of the CDR3 is TGCGCCAGCAGCCAGACGCGGGGCAACTACGAGCAGTACTTC. The encoded protein is CASSQTRGNYEQYF.

This clonotype was seen more than once but under ten times. The chain employs TRBV6-5 and TRBJ2-7, with 8 bases fitting TRBD2. CDR3 length equals 15 residues. Germline lookup yields CDR1 MNHEY and CDR2 SVGAGI. The junction had 9 bases not matched to a gene; V was cut back by 2 bases and J by 6 bases. Here the CDR3 reads CASSYGWRAGGEQYF. The CDR3 DNA follows: TGTGCCAGCAGTTACGGATGGAGGGCGGGAGGCGAGCAGTACTTC.

In this sample, this clonotype turned up many times. The chain couples TRBV20-1 to TRBJ1-6, with 11 bases matching TRBD1. Trimming took 5 bases from V and 10 from J; bases not matched to a gene: 7. Germline V CDR1 and CDR2: DFQATT, SNEGSKA (reference sequence). This CDR3 spans 14 amino acids. The CDR3 coding sequence is TGCAGTGCTGGACAGGGGGCACGGCAGTCACCCCTCCACTTT. Protein product: CSAGQGARQSPLHF.

This clonotype was counted a few times. The chain combines TRBV11-2 with TRBJ2-1; possibly TRBD2 for D (5 bases). V gave up 0 bases and J gave up 7 bases, with 13 bases separating them. CDR1 SGHAT and CDR2 FQNNGV come from the germline V gene. This CDR3 has 15 residues. The CDR3 region has the DNA TGTGCCAGCAGCTTAGAAGCCCATGGACTGAATGAGCAGTTCTTC. Protein: CASSLEAHGLNEQFF.

In this sample, this clonotype turned up many times. This chain joins TRBV20-1 and TRBJ1-1, with D possibly TRBD1 on 5 matching bases. Looked up from germline, CDR1 is DFQATT and CDR2 is SNEGSKA (reference sequence). CDR3 length equals 16 residues. V was shortened by 8 bases and J by 0 bases, with 22 bases between the two germline ends. The CDR3 DNA reads as TGCAGTCCATACAAAACCGGGACTTTGATGAACACTGAAGCTTTCTTT. Protein product: CSPYKTGTLMNTEAFF.

This clonotype was counted between two and nine times. The chain has TRBV29-1 and TRBJ2-4; D perhaps matches TRBD2 (6 bases). Trimming pared 4 bases from V and 6 bases from J, leaving 13 bases between. The CDR3 has 13 residues. CDR1 and CDR2 (germline): SQVTM, ANQGSEA. Written as DNA, the CDR3 is TGCAGCGTTGCGAACGTGGGGGGAAACATTCAGTACTTC. Amino acids: CSVANVGGNIQYF.

The chain joins TRBV15 to TRBJ2-7; D may correspond to TRBD1 or TRBD2 (5 bases each). Germline-derived CDR1 and CDR2 are LNHNV and YYDKDF (reference sequence). CDR3 length equals 14 residues. The V and J ends lost 2 bases and 3 bases respectively, with 11 bases between them. The CDR3 reads CATSRPGRSYEQYF. The CDR3, as DNA: TGTGCCACCAGCAGACCGGGACGGAGCTACGAGCAGTACTTC.

This clonotype was counted a few times. The chain is built from TRBV7-2 and TRBJ2-5; 15 nucleotides line up with TRBD2. The CDR3 is made up of 16 amino acids. Germline loops: CDR1 SGHTA, CDR2 FQGNSA. Trimming took 3 bases from V and 4 from J; bases not matched to a gene: 3. The CDR3 reads CASSFGTSGGLETQYF. The CDR3 DNA is TGTGCCAGCAGCTTTGGGACTAGCGGGGGGTTAGAGACCCAGTACTTC. The variable domain in full, with the rest retrieved from reference TRBV7-2 and TRBJ2-5, is GAGVSQSPSNKVTEKGKDVELRCDPISGHTALYWYRQSLGQGLEFLIYFQGNSAPDKSGLPSDRFSAERTGGSVSTLTIQRTQQEDSAVYLCASSFGTSGGLETQYFGPGTRLLVL.

This clonotype was counted only a few times. The chain joins TRBV30 to TRBJ2-1; D is uncertain. The CDR3 covers 12 residues. Trimming cost V 4 bases and J 9 bases, with 13 bases left between them. From germline, CDR1 is GTSNPN and CDR2 SVGIG (reference sequence). CDR3 protein: CAWIGAPSEQFF. CDR3 DNA sequence: TGTGCCTGGATAGGCGCACCGAGTGAGCAGTTCTTC.

The chain recombines TRBV7-2 with TRBJ1-1; 8 bases are a match to TRBD1. V shed 1 base and J 3 bases; nucleotides not matched to a gene: 7. Germline V gene sequence: CDR1 SGHTA, CDR2 FQGNSA. The CDR3 extends over 16 amino acids. The CDR3 sequence is CASSLVGRGQYTEAFF. The CDR3 nucleotides read TGTGCCAGCAGCTTAGTGGGCAGGGGGCAGTACACTGAAGCTTTCTTT.

The chain joins TRBV20-1 to TRBJ2-1; D perhaps matches TRBD1 (7 bases). CDR3 length: 15 residues. CDR1 and CDR2 from the germline V gene are DFQATT and SNEGSKA (reference sequence). Trimming stripped 6 bases from V and 5 bases from J, with 20 bases between. The CDR3, as DNA: TGCAGTGCCCCAGCCGGAGGGGGCTGGAACAATGAGCAGTTCTTC. Amino acids: CSAPAGGGWNNEQFF.

This chain connects TRBV6-1 to TRBJ2-5; 9 bases map to TRBD1. The germline gives CDR1 MNHNS, CDR2 SASEGT. This CDR3 comprises 15 residues. The ends lost 5 bases at V and 0 bases at J; junction bases unmatched: 4. CDR3 bases: TGTGCCAGCAGTAAAACAGGGGGCTACCAAGAGACCCAGTACTTC. Translating it yields CASSKTGGYQETQYF.

The rearrangement links TRBV7-6 to TRBJ2-5, with 8 positions matching TRBD2. In germline, CDR1 is SGHVS, CDR2 FNYEAQ. After removal of 5 bases from V and 5 bases from J, the junction contained 4 bases not matched to a gene. The CDR3 runs 13 residues. The CDR3 nucleotides are TGTGCCAGCAGCAACGAGCGGGGGGAGACCCAGTACTTC. Protein sequence: CASSNERGETQYF. Together with reference TRBV7-6 and TRBJ2-5, the CDR3 gives the full variable domain: GAGVSQSPRYKVTKRGQDVALRCDPISGHVSLYWYRQALGQGPEFLTYFNYEAQQDKSGLPNDRFSAERPEGSISTLTIQRTEQRDSAMYRCASSNERGETQYFGPGTRLLVL.

The chain recombines TRBV20-1 with TRBJ1-4, with TRBD1 as a possible D gene (5 bases). The CDR3 sequence is 12 residues long. Germline lookup yields CDR1 DFQATT and CDR2 SNEGSKA (reference sequence). The V end lost 5 bases, the J end lost 6 bases, and 10 bases lay between the germline ends. The CDR3 loop reads CSAYRDHEKLFF. The CDR3 bases are TGCAGTGCTTACCGGGACCATGAAAAACTGTTTTTT.

The chain carries TRBV5-1 and TRBJ1-1; 9 bases line up with TRBD1. Germline assignment: CDR1 SGHRS and CDR2 YFSETQ. The junction had 5 bases not matched to a gene; V was cut back by 0 bases and J by 5 bases. The CDR3 covers 15 residues. The CDR3 DNA follows: TGCGCCAGCAGCTTGGGACAGGGGGTAAGGACTGAAGCTTTCTTT. Translating gives CASSLGQGVRTEAFF.